Listed below are T cell receptor beta chains from one sample, sequenced in a study of cytomegalovirus exposure and HLA in healthy donors. Here immunoSEQ multiplex PCR was the method, and the copy in TCRdb shows in-frame clones only, minus some. The table records 160,000 or so clones, about three quarters of them present only once. The sequencing sample was made of PBMCs. These receptors were collected from a woman aged 25 to 39 in good health and CMV-seronegative. Both conserved end residues are part of each CDR3. The D gene is left open where the match is weak. Rows may omit the clone size; those that give it use once, few, many or a size class.

CDR3 length	V gene	clone size	J gene	D gene	CDR3 DNA	CDR3 protein
17	TRBV19	.	TRBJ1-6	.	TGTGCCAGTAGCCAGGGCGCAGAGAGCTCCTATAATTCACCCCTCCACTTT	CASSQGAESSYNSPLHF
13	TRBV2	few	TRBJ1-5	TRBD1	TGTGCCAGCTGGACAGGGAGCAATCAGCCCCAGCATTTT	CASWTGSNQPQHF
14	TRBV5-1	.	TRBJ1-3	.	TGCGCCAGCAGCCCCAGGTCCTCTGGAAACACCATATATTTT	CASSPRSSGNTIYF
16	TRBV5-1	.	TRBJ2-3	TRBD2	TGCGCCAGCAGCTTTAGTCTAGCGGGGGGGTCGTATACGCAGTATTTT	CASSFSLAGGSYTQYF
17	TRBV4-3	few	TRBJ2-2	.	TGCGCCAGCAGCCAAGATAGGGGGGGGAGGATCGCCGGGGAGCTGTTTTTT	CASSQDRGGRIAGELFF
15	TRBV6-5	.	TRBJ2-2	TRBD2	TGTGCCAGCAGTCGGACTAGCGGGAAGAGCGGGGAGCTGTTTTTT	CASSRTSGKSGELFF
11	TRBV6-5	.	TRBJ2-7	TRBD2	TGTGCCAGCAGTGGACTAGGCGAGCAGTACTTC	CASSGLGEQYF
15	TRBV2	.	TRBJ2-3	.	TGTGCCAGCAGTGGAAACAGCCCTTACACAGATACGCAGTATTTT	CASSGNSPYTDTQYF
14	TRBV19	once	TRBJ2-2	.	TGTGCCAGTGGTCCCACAAGATTAAGCGGGGAGCTGTTTTTT	CASGPTRLSGELFF
13	TRBV2	.	TRBJ2-5	.	TGTGCCAGCAGTGAAATGGGGAGGGAGACCCAGTACTTC	CASSEMGRETQYF
16	TRBV13	once	TRBJ2-1	TRBD1	TGTGCCAGCAGCTCTCTACAGGGGGATTCCTACAATGAGCAGTTCTTC	CASSSLQGDSYNEQFF
14	TRBV5-6	.	TRBJ2-3	.	TGTGCCAGCAGGCCCCCATACAACACAGATACGCAGTATTTT	CASRPPYNTDTQYF
17	TRBV13	.	TRBJ2-3	TRBD2	TGTGCCAGCAGCCGGCGGGGACTCGCGGGGGGGGAAGATACGCAGTATTTT	CASSRRGLAGGEDTQYF
17	TRBV19	few	TRBJ1-5	.	TGTGCCAGTAGTAATTATATAACAGAGTATAGCAATCAGCCCCAGCATTTT	CASSNYITEYSNQPQHF
14	TRBV5-4	.	TRBJ1-2	.	TGCGCCAGCAGCCAAGATTACAACAACTATGGCTACACCTTC	CASSQDYNNYGYTF
14	TRBV19	.	TRBJ1-5	.	TGTGCCAGTAGTATTCAGGGTGGCAATCAGCCCCAGCATTTT	CASSIQGGNQPQHF
18	TRBV25-1	once	TRBJ2-2	TRBD2	TGTGCCAGCAGTGAACTTACTAGCGGGCGTTGGGCCACCGGGGAGCTGTTTTTT	CASSELTSGRWATGELFF
15	TRBV4-2	.	TRBJ2-7	.	TGTGCCAGCAGCCAAGATTTAGGGGGTGCCTACGAGCAGTACTTC	CASSQDLGGAYEQYF
14	TRBV15	.	TRBJ2-1	TRBD1	TGTGCCACCAGCATCCGGGACAGGTTCAATGAGCAGTTCTTC	CATSIRDRFNEQFF
14	TRBV27	.	TRBJ1-2	.	TGTGCCACCCTGGGGGGGGAAAAGGCCTATGGCTACACCTTC	CATLGGEKAYGYTF
17	TRBV28	.	TRBJ2-7	TRBD2	TGTGCCAGCAGTCCCTTATCCCGGACTAGCGGGAGTTACGAGCAGTACTTC	CASSPLSRTSGSYEQYF
14	TRBV7-2	.	TRBJ1-2	TRBD1	TGTGCCAGCAGCCGGACAGGGTCGAACTATGGCTACACCTTC	CASSRTGSNYGYTF
15	TRBV5-4	.	TRBJ2-3	TRBD1	TGTGCCAGCAGCCTGCCGGGACAGGGTACAGATACGCAGTATTTT	CASSLPGQGTDTQYF
14	TRBV10-3	few	TRBJ1-6	.	TGTGCCATCAGAGGGGGACGCCAAAATTCACCCCTCCACTTT	CAIRGGRQNSPLHF
14	TRBV19	.	TRBJ1-6	.	TGTGCCAGTAGTATTGGAGGGCCCAATTCACCCCTCCACTTT	CASSIGGPNSPLHF
13	TRBV5-1	.	TRBJ2-2	.	TGCGCCAGCAGCGAAACCAGGAACCGGGAGCTGTTTTTT	CASSETRNRELFF
14	TRBV9	.	TRBJ1-2	.	TGTGCCAGCAGCGTCCCTATGGGAGGGAGCGGCTACACCTTC	CASSVPMGGSGYTF
14	TRBV2	.	TRBJ2-4	TRBD2	TGTGCCGGCTTAGCGGGAGGGCCGGGAAACATTCAGTACTTC	CAGLAGGPGNIQYF
13	TRBV19	.	TRBJ2-7	.	TGTGCCAGTAGTCCCACCGGTGTTTACGAGCAGTACTTC	CASSPTGVYEQYF
14	TRBV19	.	TRBJ2-5	TRBD1	TGTGCCAGTAGCCCTGGACAGGTTCAAGAGACCCAGTACTTC	CASSPGQVQETQYF
12	TRBV5-4	.	TRBJ1-2	.	TGTGCCAGCAGATCGACAGCCGATGGCTACACCTTC	CASRSTADGYTF
13	TRBV6-6	.	TRBJ2-3	.	TGTGCCAGCAGTTACGAGAGGGCAGATACGCAGTATTTT	CASSYERADTQYF
13	TRBV29-1	once	TRBJ2-7	TRBD2	TGCAGCGTTGAAAGCGGGAGGGATTACGAGCAGTACTTC	CSVESGRDYEQYF
15	TRBV7-2	once	TRBJ2-5	TRBD2	TGTGCCAGCAGCTTAGCAGCGGGGGGCCAAGAGACCCAGTACTTC	CASSLAAGGQETQYF
14	TRBV7-2	.	TRBJ2-7	.	TGTGCCAGCAGCTTAGGAATTCAGGGGGGCGAGCAGTACTTC	CASSLGIQGGEQYF
14	TRBV2	.	TRBJ1-5	TRBD1	TGTGCCAGCGGGGACAGGGTGGGCAATCAGCCCCAGCATTTT	CASGDRVGNQPQHF
14	TRBV5-1	.	TRBJ1-1	.	TGCGCCAGCAGCCTCACACTTGGGGCCACTGAAGCTTTCTTT	CASSLTLGATEAFF
16	TRBV7-8	once	TRBJ2-6	TRBD1	TGTGCCAGCAGCACAGGGACAGGGGTTGGGGCCAACGTCCTGACTTTC	CASSTGTGVGANVLTF
15	TRBV7-9	.	TRBJ2-2	.	TGTTCCAGCAGCTTGGCCGAGACTGACACCGGGGAGCTGTTTTTT	CSSSLAETDTGELFF
20	TRBV23-1	.	TRBJ1-6	.	TGCGCCAGCAGTCAATCTAACAGGGAGAGTTATGGCTCCTATAATTCACCCCTCCACTTT	CASSQSNRESYGSYNSPLHF
17	TRBV10-3	.	TRBJ2-5	TRBD1	TGTGCCATCGCAATGGGACAGCCCCTTCTCTCCCAAGAGACCCAGTACTTC	CAIAMGQPLLSQETQYF
16	TRBV18	.	TRBJ2-6	.	TGTGCCAGCTCACCTGAGGGGGACTCTGGGGCCAACGTCCTGACTTTC	CASSPEGDSGANVLTF
14	TRBV19	.	TRBJ2-1	.	TGTGCCAGTAGTATAGGTTACTTTTACAATGAGCAGTTCTTC	CASSIGYFYNEQFF
15	TRBV7-3	.	TRBJ2-1	TRBD2	TGTGCCAGCAGCTTTTTAGCGGGAGGGCCTAATGAGCAGTTCTTC	CASSFLAGGPNEQFF
15	TRBV28	.	TRBJ1-4	.	TGTGCCAGCAGTTTATTGGGGGGTGCGAATGAAAAACTGTTTTTT	CASSLLGGANEKLFF
14	TRBV7-8	.	TRBJ2-7	TRBD2	TGTGCCAGCAGCTTAAGGACTAGCGGGATCGAGCAGTACTTC	CASSLRTSGIEQYF
15	TRBV6-5	.	TRBJ2-7	TRBD2	TGTGCCAGCAGCCGGACCCTCGGGGGGGGAAATGAGCAGTACTTC	CASSRTLGGGNEQYF
15	TRBV29-1	.	TRBJ2-3	TRBD2	TGCAGCGTTGAAGCATCTAGCGGAAAAGGAGATACGCAGTATTTT	CSVEASSGKGDTQYF
14	TRBV13	.	TRBJ1-1	.	TGTGCCAGCTCCCCCGGGATAAGTAGGAGTGAAGCTTTCTTT	CASSPGISRSEAFF